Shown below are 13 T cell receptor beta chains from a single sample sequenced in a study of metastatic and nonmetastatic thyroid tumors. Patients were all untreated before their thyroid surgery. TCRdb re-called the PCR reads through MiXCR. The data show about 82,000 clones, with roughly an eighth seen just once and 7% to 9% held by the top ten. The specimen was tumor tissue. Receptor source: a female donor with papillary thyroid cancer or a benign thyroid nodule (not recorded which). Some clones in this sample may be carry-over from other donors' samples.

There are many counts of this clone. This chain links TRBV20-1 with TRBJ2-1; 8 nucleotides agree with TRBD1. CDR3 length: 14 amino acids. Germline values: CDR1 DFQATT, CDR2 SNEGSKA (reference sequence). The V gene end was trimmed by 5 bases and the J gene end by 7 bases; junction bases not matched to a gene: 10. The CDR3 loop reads CSAGTGWGRNEQFF. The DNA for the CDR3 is TGCAGTGCTGGGACAGGTTGGGGTCGGAATGAGCAGTTCTTC.

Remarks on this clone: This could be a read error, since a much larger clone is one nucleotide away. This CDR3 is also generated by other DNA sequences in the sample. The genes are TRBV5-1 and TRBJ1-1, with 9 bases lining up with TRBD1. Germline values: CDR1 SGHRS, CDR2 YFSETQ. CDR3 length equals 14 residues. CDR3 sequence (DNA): TGCGCAAGCAGCATCCGGGACAGGGACACTGAAGCTTTCTTT. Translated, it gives CASSIRDRDTEAFF.

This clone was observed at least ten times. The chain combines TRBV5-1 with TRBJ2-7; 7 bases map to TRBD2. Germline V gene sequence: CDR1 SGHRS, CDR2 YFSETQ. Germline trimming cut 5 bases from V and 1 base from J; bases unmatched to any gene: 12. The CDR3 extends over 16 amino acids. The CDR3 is CASRSSPGLQSYEQYF. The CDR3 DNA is TGCGCCAGCAGATCGTCACCGGGACTACAATCCTACGAGCAGTACTTC.

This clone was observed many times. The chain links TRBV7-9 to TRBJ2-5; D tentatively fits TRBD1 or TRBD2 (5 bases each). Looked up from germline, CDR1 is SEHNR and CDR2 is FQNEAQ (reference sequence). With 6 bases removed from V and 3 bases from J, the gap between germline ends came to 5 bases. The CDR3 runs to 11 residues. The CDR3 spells CASRGEETQYF. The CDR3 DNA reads TGTGCCAGCAGGGGGGAAGAGACCCAGTACTTC.

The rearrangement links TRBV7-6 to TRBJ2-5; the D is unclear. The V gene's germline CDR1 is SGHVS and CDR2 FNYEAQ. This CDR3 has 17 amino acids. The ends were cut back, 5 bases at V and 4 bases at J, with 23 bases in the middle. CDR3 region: CASSLRSSQAELETQYF. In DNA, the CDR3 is TGTGCCAGCAGCCTTAGAAGTAGCCAGGCCGAATTAGAGACCCAGTACTTC. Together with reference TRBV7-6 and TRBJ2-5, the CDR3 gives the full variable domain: GAGVSQSPRYKVTKRGQDVALRCDPISGHVSLYWYRQALGQGPEFLTYFNYEAQQDKSGLPNDRFSAERPEGSISTLTIQRTEQRDSAMYRCASSLRSSQAELETQYFGPGTRLLVL.

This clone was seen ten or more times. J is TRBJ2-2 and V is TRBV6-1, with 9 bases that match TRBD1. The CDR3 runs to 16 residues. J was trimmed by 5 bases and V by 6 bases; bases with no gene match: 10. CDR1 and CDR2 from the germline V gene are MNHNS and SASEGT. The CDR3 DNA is TGTGCCAGCAGACACACGGGACAGGGTGTTACCGGGGAGCTGTTTTTT. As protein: CASRHTGQGVTGELFF.

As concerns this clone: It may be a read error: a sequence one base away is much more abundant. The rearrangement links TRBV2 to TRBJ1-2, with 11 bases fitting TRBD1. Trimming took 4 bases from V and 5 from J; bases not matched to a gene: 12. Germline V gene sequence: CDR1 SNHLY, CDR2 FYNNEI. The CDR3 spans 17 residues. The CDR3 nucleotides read TGTGCCAGCAGTGTGGGACAGGGGGTTTTGGGCCAGTATGGCTACACCTTC. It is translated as CASSVGQGVLGQYGYTF.

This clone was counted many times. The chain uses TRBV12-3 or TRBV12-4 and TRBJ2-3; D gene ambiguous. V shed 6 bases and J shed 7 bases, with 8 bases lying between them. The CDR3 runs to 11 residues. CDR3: CASRGFHTQYF. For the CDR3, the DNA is TGTGCCAGCAGGGGGTTTCATACGCAGTATTTT.

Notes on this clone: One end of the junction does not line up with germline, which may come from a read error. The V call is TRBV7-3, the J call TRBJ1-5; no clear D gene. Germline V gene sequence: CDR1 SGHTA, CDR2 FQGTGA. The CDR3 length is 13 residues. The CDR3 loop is CASSLNKAQHQHF. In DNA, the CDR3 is TGTGCCAGCAGCTTAAACAAGGCTCAGCACCAGCATTTT.

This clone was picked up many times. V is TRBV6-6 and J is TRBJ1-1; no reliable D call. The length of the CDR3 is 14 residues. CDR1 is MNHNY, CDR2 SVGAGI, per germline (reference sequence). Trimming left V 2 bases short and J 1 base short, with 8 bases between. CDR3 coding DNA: TGTGCCAGCAGTTACGGCAGGACGAACACTGAAGCTTTCTTT. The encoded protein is CASSYGRTNTEAFF.

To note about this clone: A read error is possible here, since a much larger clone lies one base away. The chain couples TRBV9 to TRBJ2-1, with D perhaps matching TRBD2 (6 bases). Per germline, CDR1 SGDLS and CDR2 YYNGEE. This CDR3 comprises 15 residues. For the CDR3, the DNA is TGTGCCAGCAGCCCCTTTTCGGGGGTTTACAATGATCAGTTCTTC. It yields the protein CASSPFSGVYNDQFF.

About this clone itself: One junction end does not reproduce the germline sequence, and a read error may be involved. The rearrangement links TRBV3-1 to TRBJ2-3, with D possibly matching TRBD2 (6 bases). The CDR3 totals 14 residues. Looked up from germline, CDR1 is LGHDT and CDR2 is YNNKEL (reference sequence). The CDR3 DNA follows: TGTGCCAGCAGCCATGGGGGGAGCGCAGATACGCTGTATTTT. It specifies CASSHGGSADTLYF.

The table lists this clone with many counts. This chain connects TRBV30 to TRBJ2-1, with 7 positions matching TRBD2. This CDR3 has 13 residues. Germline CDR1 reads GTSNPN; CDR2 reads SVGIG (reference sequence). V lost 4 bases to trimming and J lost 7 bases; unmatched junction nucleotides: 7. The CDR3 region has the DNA TGTGCCTGGACTAGCGGCCAATCAAATGAGCAGTTCTTC. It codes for CAWTSGQSNEQFF.